Described below is a single TCR beta chain sequence and its context. Germline V gene lookup returns CDR1 LNHDA and CDR2 SQIVND (reference sequence). The CDR3 length is 16 residues. Unmatched junction bases numbered 11, after V lost 8 bases and J lost 4 bases. The sample belongs to a study of blood T cell repertoires in COVID-19. Recovered status in Cohort 3 required two negative PCRs, clearance, or symptom resolution. Generated by immunoSEQ multiplex PCR, the TCRdb table keeps only in-frame clones and is missing some. Seen here are about 250,000 clones, approximately 90% observed once, and the top ten hold roughly 2.5%.

Sequenced sample: PBMCs or T cells enriched from blood (not recorded which). This rearrangement joins TRBV19 to TRBJ1-1, with TRBD1 matching 12 bases. The sequence was obtained from a woman between 18 and 29 years old who had recovered from COVID-19. CDR3 bases: TGTGCCAGTTTTAACCGGGACAGGGGGCTGGGCACTGAAGCTTTCTTT. Protein product: CASFNRDRGLGTEAFF.